The T cell receptor (beta chain) under discussion was sequenced for a study of beta chain features in type 1 diabetes. General study results and limits: For Type 1 diabetes patients, all four CD4+ subsets carried TCRB CDR3s that were moderately but significantly shorter.

Investigators reverse transcribed all isolated RNA, so they sequenced expressed TCRB transcripts. Produced via immunoSEQ multiplex PCR; TCRdb's table is partial and in-frame only. The data contain roughly 250,000 clones, over 7.5% of them singletons. The CDR3 runs 16 residues. CDR1 and CDR2 from the germline V gene are SGDLS and YYNGEE. With 2 bases clipped from V and 9 bases from J, the junction kept 14 bases outside the gene matches. As regards this clone: Its cognate antigen is unknown.

CD4+ naive, central memory, regulatory and stem cell-like memory subsets were isolated by sorting on CD45RO/CCR7/CD25/CD127/CD95/CD27. The J gene is TRBJ2-1, the V gene TRBV9; the match to TRBD2 covers 7 bases. This TCR came from a young woman in good health. Sequenced sample: naive CD4+ T cells from blood. This CDR3 is CASSVLSGLFGGEQFF. The CDR3 bases are TGTGCCAGCAGCGTCCTTAGCGGGCTTTTCGGGGGTGAGCAGTTCTTC.